The 29 T cell receptor beta chains below all came from one sample that was sequenced in a study of blood T cell repertoires in COVID-19. Only in-frame clones appear in the TCRdb table, and some are missing; sequencing was by immunoSEQ multiplex PCR. The sample records 350,000 to 450,000 clones, 70% to 90% being singletons. Sequenced sample: peripheral blood. The source of these receptors is a woman aged 55-69 years with COVID-19, enrolled during active disease.

The chain couples TRBV3-1 (or the pseudogene TRBV3-2) to TRBJ1-2; 7 bases are a match to TRBD1. The CDR3 runs to 14 residues. V lost 3 bases, J lost 7 bases, and 8 bases stayed unmatched. Germline V lookup: CDR1 LGHDT, CDR2 YNNKEL (reference sequence). The DNA for the CDR3 is TGTGCCAGCAGCCAGATCCAGGGGGGCGGTGGCTACACCTTC. Translation gives CASSQIQGGGGYTF.

This rearrangement joins TRBV5-1 to TRBJ1-1; TRBD1 matches 10 bases. The trim removed 4 bases at V and 5 bases at J, leaving 8 bases unmatched. The CDR3 totals 15 residues. Looked up from germline, CDR1 is SGHRS and CDR2 is YFSETQ. In nucleotides, the CDR3 is TGCGCCAGCAGCCTGACTGGACAGGGGGGGACTGAAGCTTTCTTT. Encoded protein: CASSLTGQGGTEAFF.

The genes are TRBV12-5 and TRBJ2-1, with a possible D match to TRBD2 (6 bases). Trimming stripped 7 bases from V and 0 bases from J, with 13 bases between. Looked up from germline, CDR1 is LGHNT and CDR2 is FRNRAP. This CDR3 comprises 15 residues. This CDR3 is CASARPGSSYNEQFF. The CDR3 nucleotides are TGTGCTAGTGCCCGCCCCGGGAGCTCCTACAATGAGCAGTTCTTC.

The genes are TRBV7-3 and TRBJ1-1; D possibly corresponds to TRBD1 (6 bases). Germline lookup yields CDR1 SGHTA and CDR2 FQGTGA. The CDR3 spans 16 residues. V lost 5 bases to trimming and J lost 0 bases, with 16 bases between them. CDR3 amino acids: CASSPSTGLMNTEAFF. The CDR3 DNA reads TGTGCCAGCAGCCCGTCGACAGGCCTCATGAACACTGAAGCTTTCTTT.

This chain joins TRBV27 and TRBJ1-6; D is possibly TRBD1 (5 bases). CDR3 size: 15 residues. Germline CDR1 reads MNHEY; CDR2 reads SMNVEV (reference sequence). V lost 6 bases and J lost 3, with 12 bases in between. The CDR3 here is CASSPTGYYNSPLHF. The CDR3 nucleotides are TGTGCCAGCAGCCCTACAGGCTACTATAATTCACCCCTCCACTTT.

In this sample, this clone turned up a few times. This rearrangement joins TRBV24-1 to TRBJ1-5; D remains ambiguous. The V and J ends lost 6 bases and 0 bases respectively, with 8 bases between them. The CDR3 covers 14 residues. Germline V gene sequence: CDR1 KGHDR, CDR2 SFDVKD. The CDR3 region has the DNA TGTGCCACCAGTACACAGTATAGCAATCAGCCCCAGCATTTT. Translating it yields CATSTQYSNQPQHF.

The chain recombines TRBV19 with TRBJ2-5; 8 bases align to TRBD2. The germline V gene encodes CDR1 LNHDA and CDR2 SQIVND (reference sequence). Unmatched junction bases numbered 11, after V lost 4 bases and J lost 4 bases. The CDR3 spans 16 residues. The CDR3 coding sequence is TGTGCCAGTAGTAGCCTAACGGGGGGGCCGGCAGAGACCCAGTACTTC. As protein: CASSSLTGGPAETQYF.

This clone was detected a few times. The rearrangement joins TRBV4-2 to TRBJ2-3, with 10 bases identical to TRBD2. Germline CDR1 LGHNA, CDR2 YNFKEQ. V was clipped by 2 bases and J by 8 bases; unmatched bases: 7. The CDR3 is 15 residues long. The CDR3 DNA reads as TGTGCCAGCAGCCAAATCATAGCGGGGGGAGCTACGCAGTATTTT. As protein: CASSQIIAGGATQYF.

This chain links TRBV14 with TRBJ1-1; possibly TRBD1 for D (5 bases). CDR1 and CDR2 from the germline V gene are SGHDN and FVKESK. The CDR3 length is 18 residues. Deletions cut 1 base from V and 3 bases from J, with 21 bases between. CDR3 loop: CASSQVRVIVKGDTEAFF. The CDR3 DNA is TGTGCCAGCAGCCAAGTTCGGGTCATAGTCAAAGGGGACACTGAAGCTTTCTTT.

This clone has only one observation. V gene TRBV27 combines with J gene TRBJ2-7, with 8 bases matching TRBD1. Trimming removed 5 bases from V and 6 bases from J; junction bases left unmatched: 12. Germline CDR1 and CDR2: MNHEY and SMNVEV (reference sequence). The CDR3 sequence is 15 residues long. CDR3 in DNA: TGTGCCAGCAGTCGATCTTGGGGGACAGGCGGCGAGCAGTACTTC. As protein: CASSRSWGTGGEQYF.

This clone was picked up one time. The genes are TRBV12-5 and TRBJ1-5; no clear D gene. This CDR3 contains 15 residues. V dropped 1 base and J dropped 0 bases, with 7 bases sitting between them. Germline V gene data show CDR1 as LGHNT and CDR2 as FRNRAP. CDR3 sequence: CASGLGHNSNQPQHF. CDR3 in DNA: TGTGCTAGTGGTTTGGGACATAATAGCAATCAGCCCCAGCATTTT.

The V and J genes are TRBV2 and TRBJ2-7, with TRBD1 matching over 9 bases. The CDR3 is 14 residues long. V lost 10 bases to trimming and J lost 5 bases; unmatched junction nucleotides: 12. Germline values: CDR1 SNHLY, CDR2 FYNNEI. The CDR3 loop reads CAKSETGGVDEQYF. CDR3 in DNA: TGTGCCAAAAGTGAGACAGGGGGAGTTGACGAGCAGTACTTC.

The chain employs TRBV5-5 and TRBJ1-2; D is ambiguous. Per the germline V gene, CDR1 is SGHKS and CDR2 is YYEKEE (reference sequence). The V and J ends lost 1 base and 5 bases respectively, with 15 bases between them. The CDR3 consists of 15 residues. This chain's CDR3 is CASSLREGGSYGYTF. The CDR3 nucleotides are TGTGCCAGCAGCTTGCGGGAGGGTGGGAGTTATGGCTACACCTTC.

V gene TRBV5-1 combines with J gene TRBJ1-5; perhaps TRBD1 as D (6 bases). The CDR3 runs to 14 residues. Germline loops: CDR1 SGHRS, CDR2 YFSETQ. Between the trimmed V and J ends, which lost 0 bases and 6 bases, there was a span of 10 bases. In DNA form, the CDR3 reads TGCGCCAGCAGCTTGGGGGGGCTTGGTCAGCCCCAGCATTTT. Translation: CASSLGGLGQPQHF.

The chain uses TRBV18 and TRBJ2-7; maybe TRBD2 (6 bases). The V end lost 3 bases, the J end lost 3 bases, and 9 bases lay between the germline ends. The CDR3 runs to 13 residues. The germline V gene has CDR1 KGHSH and CDR2 LQKENI. CDR3 sequence: CASSPETSYEQYF. The CDR3 DNA sequence: TGTGCCAGCTCACCGGAGACTAGCTACGAGCAGTACTTC. Drawing the rest from reference TRBV18 and TRBJ2-7, the complete variable domain is NAGVMQNPRHLVRRRGQEARLRCSPMKGHSHVYWYRQLPEEGLKFMVYLQKENIIDESGMPKERFSAEFPKEGPSILRIQQVVRGDSAAYFCASSPETSYEQYFGPGTRLTVT.

The gene calls are TRBV7-2 and TRBJ1-2, with D perhaps TRBD1 (6 bases). This CDR3 is 15 amino acids long. The V gene lost 6 bases and the J gene lost 6 bases, with 20 bases spanning the gap. CDR1 is SGHTA and CDR2 is FQGNSA in the germline V gene. CDR3 sequence (DNA): TGTGCCAGCAGTTCAGCTCGAACAGGGTACAATGGCTACACCTTC. Translation: CASSSARTGYNGYTF.

The chain links TRBV6-5 to TRBJ1-2; TRBD1 matches 7 bases. V dropped 6 bases and J dropped 3; count of bases not matched to a gene: 10. Germline CDR1 and CDR2: MNHEY and SVGAGI. This CDR3 has 15 amino acids. The CDR3 here is CASRPGQLSDYGYTF. The CDR3 DNA sequence: TGTGCCAGCAGACCGGGACAGCTCTCCGACTATGGCTACACCTTC.

This chain links TRBV10-2 with TRBJ2-7; TRBD1 aligns across 12 bases. CDR3 size: 15 residues. Germline V gives CDR1 WSHSY, CDR2 SAAADI. J lost 4 bases, V lost 7 bases, and 8 bases had no gene match. CDR3 protein: CASMGGQGATYEQYF. DNA for the CDR3: TGCGCCAGCATGGGGGGACAGGGGGCTACTTACGAGCAGTACTTC.

The V gene is TRBV9, the J gene TRBJ2-2; TRBD1 matches 9 bases. Germline assignment: CDR1 SGDLS and CDR2 YYNGEE. The CDR3 is 15 amino acids. Losses at the gene ends were 4 bases for V and 6 bases for J; bases not matched to a gene: 7. The CDR3 region is CASSRTGGAAGELFF. In DNA form, the CDR3 reads TGTGCCAGCAGCCGAACAGGGGGCGCGGCCGGGGAGCTGTTTTTT. The full variable domain, in which reference TRBV9 and TRBJ2-2 provide the parts outside the CDR3, is DSGVTQTPKHLITATGQRVTLRCSPRSGDLSVYWYQQSLDQGLQFLIQYYNGEERAKGNILERFSAQQFPDLHSELNLSSLELGDSALYFCASSRTGGAAGELFFGEGSRLTVL.

The gene calls are TRBV28 and TRBJ2-5, with TRBD1 matching 9 bases. CDR1 and CDR2 (germline): MDHEN, SYDVKM. This CDR3 has 16 amino acids. Losses at the gene ends were 3 bases for V and 4 bases for J; bases not matched to a gene: 9. CDR3 in amino acids: CASSFVGQGRGETQYF. The CDR3 nucleotides are TGTGCCAGCAGTTTCGTCGGACAGGGGCGAGGAGAGACCCAGTACTTC.

This chain joins TRBV6-5 and TRBJ1-2; no firm D call. V lost 6 bases, J lost 5 bases, and 16 bases lay in between. This CDR3 is 14 amino acids long. The germline CDR1 and CDR2 sequences are MNHEY and SVGAGI. The CDR3: CASSLAPTVYGYTF. In DNA, the CDR3 is TGTGCCAGCAGCCTTGCGCCCACTGTGTATGGCTACACCTTC.

The chain couples TRBV9 to TRBJ1-4, with TRBD1 matching 7 bases. CDR3 length: 17 amino acids. V lost 0 bases and J lost 3; bases outside the gene matches: 8. Germline CDR1 is SGDLS and CDR2 is YYNGEE. The DNA of the CDR3 is TGTGCCAGCAGCGTAGGGGGCGGTGGACAGGCTAATGAAAAACTGTTTTTT. It translates to CASSVGGGGQANEKLFF.

The chain recombines TRBV2 with TRBJ2-5, with D possibly TRBD1 on 5 matching bases. The CDR3 has 12 amino acids. CDR1 and CDR2 (germline): SNHLY, FYNNEI. The ends were cut back, 3 bases at V and 3 bases at J, with 5 bases in the middle. CDR3 in amino acids: CASSDREETQYF. The CDR3 bases are TGTGCCAGCAGTGACAGGGAAGAGACCCAGTACTTC.

This rearrangement joins TRBV10-3 to TRBJ1-5; 8 bases are a match to TRBD1. From germline, CDR1 is ENHRY and CDR2 SYGVKD. The junction had 3 bases not matched to a gene; V was cut back by 3 bases and J by 2 bases. The CDR3 spans 15 residues. CDR3 nucleotides: TGTGCCATCAGTGACGACAGGGGTGGCAATCAGCCCCAGCATTTT. It specifies CAISDDRGGNQPQHF.

The rearrangement links TRBV20-1 to TRBJ2-5; TRBD1 might be the D (5 bases). CDR1 is DFQATT and CDR2 is SNEGSKA in the germline V gene (reference sequence). The CDR3 contains 15 residues. V was clipped by 3 bases and J by 1 base, with 15 bases between them. The CDR3 loop is CSASGGEGVQETQYF. The CDR3 nucleotides read TGCAGTGCTAGTGGTGGGGAAGGGGTCCAAGAGACCCAGTACTTC.

V gene TRBV2 combines with J gene TRBJ2-2; 7 bases align to TRBD1. Germline V gene sequence: CDR1 SNHLY, CDR2 FYNNEI. V gave up 1 base and J gave up 5 bases; unmatched junction bases: 10. The CDR3 has 17 residues. The CDR3 coding sequence is TGTGCCAGCAGTGAAGGACGAGGGGGCTCCGTAACCGGGGAGCTGTTTTTT. It yields the protein CASSEGRGGSVTGELFF.

In this sample, this clone turned up once. This chain connects TRBV5-4 to TRBJ2-1, with D perhaps matching TRBD1 (5 bases). CDR3 size: 15 residues. Germline loops: CDR1 SGHNT, CDR2 YYREEE (reference sequence). With 2 bases removed from V and 0 bases from J, the gap between germline ends came to 9 bases. The CDR3 loop reads CASSFDRASYNEQFF. Written as DNA, the CDR3 is TGTGCCAGCAGCTTCGACAGAGCCTCCTACAATGAGCAGTTCTTC.

This clone has a handful of counts. J is TRBJ2-7 and V is TRBV4-1; 10 bases agree with TRBD2. Trimming at V came to 4 bases and at J to 2 bases, leaving 5 bases not matched to a gene. Germline V gene data show CDR1 as MGHRA and CDR2 as YSYEKL. CDR3 size: 15 residues. CDR3 amino acids: CASSLRLAGPYEQYF. The CDR3 coding sequence is TGCGCCAGCAGCCTCCGACTAGCGGGCCCCTACGAGCAGTACTTC.

The chain couples TRBV9 to TRBJ1-6; 11 nucleotides align to TRBD1. V shed 3 bases and J 10 bases; nucleotides not matched to a gene: 6. Germline V CDR1 and CDR2: SGDLS, YYNGEE. The CDR3 has 15 amino acids. The CDR3 DNA follows: TGTGCCAGCAGCGCCCGGACAGGGGGCGAGTCACCCCTCCACTTT. Protein sequence: CASSARTGGESPLHF.